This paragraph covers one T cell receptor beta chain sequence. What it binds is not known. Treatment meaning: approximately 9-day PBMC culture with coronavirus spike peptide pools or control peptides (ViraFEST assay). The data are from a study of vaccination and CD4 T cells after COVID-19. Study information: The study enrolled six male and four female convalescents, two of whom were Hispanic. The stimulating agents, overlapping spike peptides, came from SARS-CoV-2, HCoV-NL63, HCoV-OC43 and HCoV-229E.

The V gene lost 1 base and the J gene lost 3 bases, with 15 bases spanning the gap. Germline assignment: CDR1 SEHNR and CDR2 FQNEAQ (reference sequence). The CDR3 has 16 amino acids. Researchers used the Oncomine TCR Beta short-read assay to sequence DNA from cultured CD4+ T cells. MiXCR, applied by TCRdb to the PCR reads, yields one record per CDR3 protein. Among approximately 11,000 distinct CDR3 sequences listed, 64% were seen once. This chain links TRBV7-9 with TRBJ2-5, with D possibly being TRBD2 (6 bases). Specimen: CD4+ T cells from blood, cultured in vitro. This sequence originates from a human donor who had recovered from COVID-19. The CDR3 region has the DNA TGTGCCAGCAGCTTAGACGGTGCAGCTAGCGAAGAGACCCAGTACTTC. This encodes CASSLDGAASEETQYF.